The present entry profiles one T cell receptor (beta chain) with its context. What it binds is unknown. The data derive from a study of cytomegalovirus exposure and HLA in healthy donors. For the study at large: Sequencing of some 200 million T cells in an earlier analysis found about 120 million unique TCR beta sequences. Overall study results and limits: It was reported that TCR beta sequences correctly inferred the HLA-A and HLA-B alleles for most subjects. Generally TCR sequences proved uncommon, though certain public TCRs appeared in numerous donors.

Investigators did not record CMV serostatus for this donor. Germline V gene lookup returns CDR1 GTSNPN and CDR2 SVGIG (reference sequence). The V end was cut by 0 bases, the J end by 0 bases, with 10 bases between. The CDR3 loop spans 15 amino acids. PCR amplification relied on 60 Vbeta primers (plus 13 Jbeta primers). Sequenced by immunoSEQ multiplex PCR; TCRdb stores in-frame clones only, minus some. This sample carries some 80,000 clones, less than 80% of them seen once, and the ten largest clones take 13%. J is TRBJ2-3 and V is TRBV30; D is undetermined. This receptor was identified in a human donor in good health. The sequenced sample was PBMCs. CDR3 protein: CAWSVGFSSTDTQYF. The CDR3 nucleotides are TGTGCCTGGAGTGTTGGCTTTTCTAGCACAGATACGCAGTATTTT.